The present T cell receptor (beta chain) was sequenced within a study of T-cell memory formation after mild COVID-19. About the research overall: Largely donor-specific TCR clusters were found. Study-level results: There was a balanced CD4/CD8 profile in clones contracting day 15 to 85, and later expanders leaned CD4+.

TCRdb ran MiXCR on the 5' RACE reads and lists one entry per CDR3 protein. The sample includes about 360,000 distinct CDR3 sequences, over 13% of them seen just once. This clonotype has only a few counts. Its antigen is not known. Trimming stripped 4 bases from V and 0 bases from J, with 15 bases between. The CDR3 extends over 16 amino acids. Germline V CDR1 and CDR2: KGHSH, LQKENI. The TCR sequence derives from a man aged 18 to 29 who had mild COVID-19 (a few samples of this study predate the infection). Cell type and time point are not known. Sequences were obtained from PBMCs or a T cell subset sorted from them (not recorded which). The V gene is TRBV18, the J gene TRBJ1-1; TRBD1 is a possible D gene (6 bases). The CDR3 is CASSLTRTVMNTEAFF. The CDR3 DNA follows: TGTGCCAGCTCACTCACTCGGACAGTAATGAACACTGAAGCTTTCTTT. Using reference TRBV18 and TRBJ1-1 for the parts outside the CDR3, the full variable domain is NAGVMQNPRHLVRRRGQEARLRCSPMKGHSHVYWYRQLPEEGLKFMVYLQKENIIDESGMPKERFSAEFPKEGPSILRIQQVVRGDSAAYFCASSLTRTVMNTEAFFGQGTRLTVV.